One and the same sample provided the 13 T cell receptor beta chains below, sequenced in a study of cytomegalovirus exposure and HLA in healthy donors. Use of 60 Vbeta and 13 Jbeta primers characterized the PCR. Profiling relied on immunoSEQ multiplex PCR, and the TCRdb table lists in-frame clones only, not all of them. The sample contains 100,000 to 150,000 clones, around 77% of which appear only once. Sequencing used PBMCs. The receptor source for this set is a male donor in good health and CMV-seropositive.

CDR3 region: CASSVTGGVTDTQYF. The CDR3 DNA follows: TGTGCCAGCAGCGTGACGGGGGGGGTCACAGATACGCAGTATTTT. This chain joins TRBV9 and TRBJ2-3; 8 positions agree with TRBD2. The V gene end was trimmed by 2 bases and the J gene end by 2 bases; junction bases not matched to a gene: 4. Germline CDR1 SGDLS, CDR2 YYNGEE. The length of the CDR3 is 15 residues. The full variable domain, its missing parts supplied by reference TRBV9 and TRBJ2-3, is DSGVTQTPKHLITATGQRVTLRCSPRSGDLSVYWYQQSLDQGLQFLIQYYNGEERAKGNILERFSAQQFPDLHSELNLSSLELGDSALYFCASSVTGGVTDTQYFGPGTRLTVL.

The chain is built from TRBV5-6 and TRBJ1-2; 9 positions match TRBD1. This CDR3 contains 18 residues. V shed 1 base, J shed 4 bases, and the junction held 14 bases outside the gene matches. Looked up from germline, CDR1 is SGHDT and CDR2 is YYEEEE. DNA of the CDR3: TGTGCCAGCAGCTTGAGATCGACAGGGGGAAAAATAACCTATGGCTACACCTTC. This sequence encodes CASSLRSTGGKITYGYTF.

J is TRBJ2-5 and V is TRBV6-6, with 7 bases that match TRBD1. V trimming: 7 bases; J trimming: 5 bases; junction bases outside the gene matches: 10. CDR3 length: 14 residues. Germline V gene sequence: CDR1 MNHNY, CDR2 SVGAGI (reference sequence). The CDR3 nucleotides are TGTGCCAGCACGAGACAGGGTTTATCGGAGACCCAGTACTTC. This translates into CASTRQGLSETQYF.

The CDR3 nucleotides read TGTGCCAGCTCACCAATACTAGCGGGAGTAAAAGATACGCAGTATTTT. Translation gives CASSPILAGVKDTQYF. This rearrangement joins TRBV18 to TRBJ2-3; TRBD2 matches at 11 bases. CDR3 size: 16 residues. The germline gives CDR1 KGHSH, CDR2 LQKENI. With 2 bases clipped from V and 5 bases from J, the junction kept 6 bases outside the gene matches.

The chain carries TRBV19 and TRBJ1-2; tentatively, D is TRBD1 (6 bases). The germline gives CDR1 LNHDA, CDR2 SQIVND (reference sequence). The V gene lost 5 bases and the J gene lost 3 bases, with 19 bases spanning the gap. The CDR3 is made up of 16 amino acids. CDR3 protein: CASSPRGTGFDYGYTF. In DNA, the CDR3 is TGTGCCAGTAGTCCCCGGGGAACAGGGTTCGACTATGGCTACACCTTC.

The V gene is TRBV27, the J gene TRBJ1-1, with unresolved D. Germline CDR1 MNHEY, CDR2 SMNVEV (reference sequence). The CDR3 extends over 14 amino acids. Trimming shortened V by 5 bases and J by 0 bases, and 10 bases separated the two germline ends. The CDR3 sequence is CASSLYTMNTEAFF. The CDR3 coding sequence is TGTGCCAGCAGTCTTTACACGATGAACACTGAAGCTTTCTTT.

CDR3 DNA sequence: TGTGCCAGCAGCCAGGACAATACCAACTATGGCTACACCTTC. It yields the protein CASSQDNTNYGYTF. J is TRBJ1-2 and V is TRBV14; perhaps TRBD1 as D (5 bases). V lost 3 bases, J lost 2 bases, and 10 bases lay in between. This CDR3 has 14 residues. Germline CDR1 SGHDN, CDR2 FVKESK.

This clone occurred a few times. The chain joins TRBV6-6 to TRBJ1-5; no firm D call. Germline-derived CDR1 and CDR2 are MNHNY and SVGAGI (reference sequence). CDR3 length equals 13 residues. The V end was cut by 0 bases, the J end by 5 bases, with 5 bases between. CDR3 DNA: TGTGCCAGCAGTTACTCGGGCGATCAGCCCCAGCATTTT. It codes for CASSYSGDQPQHF.

The chain employs TRBV6-5 and TRBJ2-3; the D gene is possibly TRBD1 (6 bases). Germline V gene data show CDR1 as MNHEY and CDR2 as SVGAGI. V was cut by 6 bases and J by 2 bases, with 9 bases left in between. CDR3 size: 13 residues. Here the CDR3 reads CASRGQHTDTQYF. In DNA, the CDR3 is TGTGCCAGCAGAGGACAGCACACAGATACGCAGTATTTT.

The chain combines TRBV9 with TRBJ1-1, with D maybe TRBD1 (6 bases). This CDR3 is built from 12 residues. Germline CDR1 reads SGDLS; CDR2 reads YYNGEE. The V and J ends lost 4 bases and 7 bases respectively, with 11 bases between them. DNA for the CDR3: TGTGCCAGCAGCCCTCACAGGGTTGAAGCTTTCTTT. Residues: CASSPHRVEAFF.

Worth noting for this clone: The junction shows a germline mismatch at one end, possibly a read error. V usage is TRBV5-4 and J usage is TRBJ2-6, with TRBD2 as a possible D gene (6 bases). Germline CDR1 SGHNT, CDR2 YYREEE (reference sequence). This CDR3 spans 15 amino acids. The CDR3 DNA reads as TGTGCCAGCAACCACGCGGGACCTCAATCCAACGGCCTGACTTTC. Amino acid sequence: CASNHAGPQSNGLTF.

This clone was recorded only once. The chain uses TRBV19 and TRBJ1-2; 7 bases agree with TRBD1. This CDR3 region has 16 residues. Germline assignment: CDR1 LNHDA and CDR2 SQIVND (reference sequence). With V trimmed by 5 bases and J by 1 base, 10 bases remained unmatched. In DNA, the CDR3 is TGTGCCAGTAGTGCCGACTTGGGACAGCTTAACTATGGCTACACCTTC. This sequence encodes CASSADLGQLNYGYTF. The complete variable domain, with remaining parts taken from reference TRBV19 and TRBJ1-2, reads DGGITQSPKYLFRKEGQNVTLSCEQNLNHDAMYWYRQDPGQGLRLIYYSQIVNDFQKGDIAEGYSVSREKKESFPLTVTSAQKNPTAFYLCASSADLGQLNYGYTFGSGTRLTVV.

The V call is TRBV15, the J call TRBJ2-5; D unresolved. CDR1 is LNHNV and CDR2 is YYDKDF in the germline V gene (reference sequence). Trimming took 0 bases from V and 11 from J, leaving 7 bases between them. The length of the CDR3 is 11 residues. The CDR3 loop reads CATSRDQEQYF. In DNA form, the CDR3 reads TGTGCCACCAGCAGAGATCAAGAGCAGTACTTC.